This T cell receptor beta chain is from a study (dated by TCRdb to 2012 to 2015). Instrument used: Illumina Genome Analyzer IIx. In-frame beta chains were kept once TCRdb had trimmed the public reads at Q25 with fastp and called clones with MiXCR. Every entry covers one CDR3 protein and lists the most common genes and DNA from its rows. The sample data list some 15,000 distinct CDR3 sequences, and roughly a third of these were observed just once. The top ten hold roughly 15% of the sample. Many counts were recorded for this clonotype. The target of this receptor is not known. Base qualities are not provided; no much larger clone lies one nucleotide away. CDR1 SQVTM and CDR2 ANQGSEA were looked up in the germline V gene. V loses 7 bases at its end and J loses 0 bases; junction bases beyond the gene matches: 5. From the cysteine through the phenylalanine, the CDR3 covers 15 amino acids. Here the CDR3 DNA is all that survives: 45 bases in frame from base 1.

The chain was built from TRBV29-1 and TRBJ2-3; 12 bases in the middle match TRBD2. The receptor comes from a human donor. The sample comprised blood. CDR3 sequence: CSGSGLAGSTDTQYF. In nucleotide form, the sequence is TGCAGCGGATCGGGACTAGCGGGTAGCACAGATACGCAGTATTTT.